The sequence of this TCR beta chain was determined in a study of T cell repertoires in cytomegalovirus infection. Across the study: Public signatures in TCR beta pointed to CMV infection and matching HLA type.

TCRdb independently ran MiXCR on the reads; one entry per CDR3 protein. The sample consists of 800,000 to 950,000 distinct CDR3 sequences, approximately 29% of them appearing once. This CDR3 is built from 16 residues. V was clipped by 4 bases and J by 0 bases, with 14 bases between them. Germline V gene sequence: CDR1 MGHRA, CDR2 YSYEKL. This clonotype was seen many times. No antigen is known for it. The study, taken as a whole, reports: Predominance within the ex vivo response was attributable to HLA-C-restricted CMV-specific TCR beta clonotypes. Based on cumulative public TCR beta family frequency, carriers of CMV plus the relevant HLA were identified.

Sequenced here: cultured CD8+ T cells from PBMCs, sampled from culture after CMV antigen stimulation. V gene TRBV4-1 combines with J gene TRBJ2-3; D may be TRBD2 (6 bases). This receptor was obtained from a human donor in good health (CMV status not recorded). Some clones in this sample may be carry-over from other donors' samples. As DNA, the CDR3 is TGCGCCAGCAGCCTCCGGGACTTTCGTAGCACAGATACGCAGTATTTT. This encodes CASSLRDFRSTDTQYF.